Listed here are 9 T cell receptor beta chains from one sample, sequenced in a study of shared clonotypes between healthy human individuals. Here immunoSEQ multiplex PCR was the method, and the copy in TCRdb shows in-frame clones only, minus some. Found here are some 2,500,000 clones, approximately 93% of them singletons; the top ten hold 0.36%. The sequenced sample consisted of naive CD4+ T cells from PBMCs. Subset here: CD45RA+ positively selected. The receptor set was obtained from a man younger than 30 in good health. Some clones in this sample may be carry-over from other donors' samples.

A few counts support this clone. Other nucleotide sequences in the sample specify the same CDR3. V is TRBV28 and J is TRBJ1-1; D not resolved. CDR3 size: 12 residues. V lost 6 bases, J lost 0 bases, and 5 bases lay in between. The V gene's germline CDR1 is MDHEN and CDR2 SYDVKM. CDR3 coding DNA: TGTGCCAGCAGGGAGCTGAACACTGAAGCTTTCTTT. It codes for CASRELNTEAFF.

The chain has TRBV4-3 and TRBJ1-4; perhaps TRBD1 as D (6 bases). V lost 1 base and J 0 bases, leaving 12 bases between the germline ends. The CDR3 has 17 residues. Germline V CDR1 and CDR2: LGHNA, YSLEER. CDR3 sequence reads: CASSQGRGLSTNEKLFF. In nucleotides, the CDR3 is TGCGCCAGCAGCCAAGGCCGGGGGCTCTCAACTAATGAAAAACTGTTTTTT.

V and J are TRBV5-5 and TRBJ1-4, with 10 bases that match TRBD1. The CDR3 is 18 amino acids. Germline V gene data show CDR1 as SGHKS and CDR2 as YYEKEE (reference sequence). The junction had 9 bases not matched to a gene; V was cut back by 2 bases and J by 2 bases. For the CDR3, the DNA is TGTGCCAGCAGCTTAGGGACAGGGGTATTTTACACTAATGAAAAACTGTTTTTT. Translation gives CASSLGTGVFYTNEKLFF.

The chain couples TRBV4-3 to TRBJ1-2; possible D gene TRBD1, 6 bases. The CDR3 contains 14 residues. Germline values: CDR1 LGHNA, CDR2 YSLEER. Trimming shortened V by 0 bases and J by 7 bases, and 12 bases separated the two germline ends. The DNA of the CDR3 is TGCGCCAGCAGCCAAGACGGCAGGGGAGTTGGCTACACCTTC. Protein product: CASSQDGRGVGYTF.

The chain recombines TRBV6-1 with TRBJ2-3; 9 nucleotides align to TRBD2. Germline V gene data show CDR1 as MNHNS and CDR2 as SASEGT. This CDR3 has 13 amino acids. CDR3 bases: TGTGCAATGCGGGGGGGTGGGTCAGATACGCAGTATTTT. Its translation is CAMRGGGSDTQYF.

The V and J genes are TRBV9 and TRBJ2-3, with 8 bases matching TRBD1. Germline CDR1 and CDR2: SGDLS and YYNGEE. The J segment lost 5 bases and the V segment lost 0 bases, leaving 11 bases of the junction unmatched. This CDR3 is built from 17 residues. The chain's CDR3 is CASSVGGRGQFGDTQYF. CDR3 nucleotides: TGTGCCAGCAGCGTAGGTGGCAGGGGGCAATTTGGAGATACGCAGTATTTT.

The rearrangement links TRBV9 to TRBJ1-5; the D gene is possibly TRBD1 (6 bases). The CDR3 totals 13 residues. Trimming shortened V by 3 bases and J by 6 bases, and 10 bases separated the two germline ends. Germline V gene data show CDR1 as SGDLS and CDR2 as YYNGEE. CDR3 region: CASSAQGGQPQHF. DNA of the CDR3: TGTGCCAGCAGCGCCCAAGGGGGTCAGCCCCAGCATTTT.

The chain links TRBV19 to TRBJ2-3, with 8 bases aligning to TRBD1. CDR1 and CDR2 from the germline V gene are LNHDA and SQIVND (reference sequence). V lost 7 bases and J lost 5; bases outside the gene matches: 11. This CDR3 spans 15 amino acids. CDR3 loop: CASTDRGSGGDTQYF. CDR3 sequence (DNA): TGTGCCAGTACCGACAGGGGATCAGGGGGAGATACGCAGTATTTT.

The J gene is TRBJ1-4, the V gene TRBV9; D not certain. Germline CDR1 is SGDLS and CDR2 is YYNGEE. The CDR3 runs to 14 residues. V lost 3 bases to trimming and J lost 6 bases, with 12 bases between them. Here the CDR3 reads CASSEKADYEKLFF. CDR3 nucleotide sequence: TGTGCCAGCAGCGAGAAGGCGGACTATGAAAAACTGTTTTTT.